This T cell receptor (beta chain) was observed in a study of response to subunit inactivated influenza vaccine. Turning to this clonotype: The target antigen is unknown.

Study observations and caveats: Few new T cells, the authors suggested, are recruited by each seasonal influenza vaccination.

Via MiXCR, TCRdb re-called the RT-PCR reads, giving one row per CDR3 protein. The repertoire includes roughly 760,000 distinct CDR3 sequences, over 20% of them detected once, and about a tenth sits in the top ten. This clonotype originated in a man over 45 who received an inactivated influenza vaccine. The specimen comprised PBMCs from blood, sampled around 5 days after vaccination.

In nucleotides, the CDR3 is TGCAGTGCTAGAAACCCCCTTCGTCAGGCAAATAATTCACCCCTCCACTTT. It is translated as CSARNPLRQANNSPLHF. The chain recombines TRBV20-1 with TRBJ1-6; D remains ambiguous. V was trimmed by 2 bases and J by 5 bases, leaving 19 bases between them. This CDR3 is built from 17 residues. CDR1 and CDR2 (germline): DFQATT, SNEGSKA (reference sequence).